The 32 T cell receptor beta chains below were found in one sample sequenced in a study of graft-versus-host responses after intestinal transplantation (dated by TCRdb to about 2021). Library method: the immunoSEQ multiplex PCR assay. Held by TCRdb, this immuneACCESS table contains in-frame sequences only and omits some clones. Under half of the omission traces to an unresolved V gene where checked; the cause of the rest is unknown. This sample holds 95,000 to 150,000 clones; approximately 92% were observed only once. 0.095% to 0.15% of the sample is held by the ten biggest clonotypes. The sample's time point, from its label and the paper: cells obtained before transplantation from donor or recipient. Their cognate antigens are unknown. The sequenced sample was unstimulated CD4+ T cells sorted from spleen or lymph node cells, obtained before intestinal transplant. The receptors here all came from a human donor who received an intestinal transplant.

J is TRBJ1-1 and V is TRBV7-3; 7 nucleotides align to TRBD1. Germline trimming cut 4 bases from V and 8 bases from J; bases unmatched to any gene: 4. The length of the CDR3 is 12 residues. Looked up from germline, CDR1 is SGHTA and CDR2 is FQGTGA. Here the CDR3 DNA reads TGTGCCAGCAGCTCCTCAGGGGGGGAAGCTTTCTTT. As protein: CASSSSGGEAFF.

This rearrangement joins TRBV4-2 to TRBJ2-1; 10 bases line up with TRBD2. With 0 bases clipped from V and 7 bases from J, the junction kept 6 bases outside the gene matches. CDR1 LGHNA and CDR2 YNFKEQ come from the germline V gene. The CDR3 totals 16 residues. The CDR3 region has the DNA TGTGCCAGCAGCCAAGAACTAGCGGGATTTGGAAATGAGCAGTTCTTC. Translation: CASSQELAGFGNEQFF.

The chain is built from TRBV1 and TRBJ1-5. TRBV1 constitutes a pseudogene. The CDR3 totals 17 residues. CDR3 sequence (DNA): TGCACCAGCAGCCAAGAAGACCCGCGGGACTTCCATCAGCCCCAGCATTTT. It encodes CTSSQEDPRDFHQPQHF.

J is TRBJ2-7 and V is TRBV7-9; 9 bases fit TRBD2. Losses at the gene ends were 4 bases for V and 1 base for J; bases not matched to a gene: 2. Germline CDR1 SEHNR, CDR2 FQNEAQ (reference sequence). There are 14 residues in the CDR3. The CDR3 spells CASSSSGGSYEQYF. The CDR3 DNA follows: TGTGCCAGCAGCTCAAGCGGGGGGTCCTACGAGCAGTACTTC.

The CDR3 here is CASARAGGYNTGELFF. The CDR3, as DNA: TGTGCCAGCGCCAGGGCGGGAGGTTACAACACCGGGGAGCTGTTTTTT. The chain carries TRBV18 and TRBJ2-2, with 8 bases lining up with TRBD2. The CDR3 sequence is 16 residues long. Germline V lookup: CDR1 KGHSH, CDR2 LQKENI. V dropped 8 bases and J dropped 2; count of bases not matched to a gene: 10.

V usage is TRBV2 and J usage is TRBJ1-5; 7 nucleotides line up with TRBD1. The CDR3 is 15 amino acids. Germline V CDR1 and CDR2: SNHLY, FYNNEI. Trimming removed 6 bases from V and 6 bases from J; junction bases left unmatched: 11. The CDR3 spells CASRGDQDRVQPQHF. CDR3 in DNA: TGTGCCAGCAGGGGAGATCAAGACAGGGTTCAGCCCCAGCATTTT.

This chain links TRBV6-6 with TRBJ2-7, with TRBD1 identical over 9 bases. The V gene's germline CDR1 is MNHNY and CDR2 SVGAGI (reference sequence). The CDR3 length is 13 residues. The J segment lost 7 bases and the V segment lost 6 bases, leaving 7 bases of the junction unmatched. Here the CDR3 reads CASSRDRVGEQYF. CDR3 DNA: TGTGCCAGCAGCCGGGACAGGGTGGGAGAGCAGTACTTC.

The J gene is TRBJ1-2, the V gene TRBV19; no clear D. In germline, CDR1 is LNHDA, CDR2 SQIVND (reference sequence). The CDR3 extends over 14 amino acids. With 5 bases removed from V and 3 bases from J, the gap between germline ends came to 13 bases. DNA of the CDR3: TGTGCCAGTAGTCCTCGGGCGAGAGACTATGGCTACACCTTC. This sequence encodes CASSPRARDYGYTF.

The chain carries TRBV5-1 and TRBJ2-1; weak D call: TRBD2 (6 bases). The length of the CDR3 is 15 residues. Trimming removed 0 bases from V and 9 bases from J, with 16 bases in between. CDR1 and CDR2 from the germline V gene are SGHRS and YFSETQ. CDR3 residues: CASSLEGLLATEQFF. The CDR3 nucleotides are TGCGCCAGCAGCTTGGAGGGGTTACTAGCTACTGAGCAGTTCTTC.

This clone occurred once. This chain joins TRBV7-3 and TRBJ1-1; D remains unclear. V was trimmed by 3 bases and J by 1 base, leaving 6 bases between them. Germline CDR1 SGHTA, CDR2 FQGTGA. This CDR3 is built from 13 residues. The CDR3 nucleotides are TGTGCCAGCAGCTTGGGGTGGAACACTGAAGCTTTCTTT. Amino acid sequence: CASSLGWNTEAFF. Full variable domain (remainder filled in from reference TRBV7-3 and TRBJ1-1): GAGVSQTPSNKVTEKGKYVELRCDPISGHTALYWYRQSLGQGPEFLIYFQGTGAADDSGLPNDRFFAVRPEGSVSTLKIQRTERGDSAVYLCASSLGWNTEAFFGQGTRLTVV.

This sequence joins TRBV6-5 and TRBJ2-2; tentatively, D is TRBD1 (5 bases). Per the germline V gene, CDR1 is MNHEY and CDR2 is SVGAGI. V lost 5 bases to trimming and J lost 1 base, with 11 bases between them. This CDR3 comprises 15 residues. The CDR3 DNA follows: TGTGCCAGCAGTCCAGGGCTCGAGAACACCGGGGAGCTGTTTTTT. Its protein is CASSPGLENTGELFF.

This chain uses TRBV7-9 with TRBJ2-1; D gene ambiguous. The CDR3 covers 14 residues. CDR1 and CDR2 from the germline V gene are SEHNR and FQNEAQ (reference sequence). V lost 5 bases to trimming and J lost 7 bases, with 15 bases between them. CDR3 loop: CASSPRGGLNEQFF. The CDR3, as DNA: TGTGCCAGCAGCCCTAGAGGCGGTCTGAATGAGCAGTTCTTC.

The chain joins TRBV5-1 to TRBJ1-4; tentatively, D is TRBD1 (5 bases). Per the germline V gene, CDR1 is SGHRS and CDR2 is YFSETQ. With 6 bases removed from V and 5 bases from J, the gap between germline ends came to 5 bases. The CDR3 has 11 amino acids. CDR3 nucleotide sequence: TGCGCCAGCAAGGGGAATGAAAAACTGTTTTTT. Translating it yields CASKGNEKLFF.

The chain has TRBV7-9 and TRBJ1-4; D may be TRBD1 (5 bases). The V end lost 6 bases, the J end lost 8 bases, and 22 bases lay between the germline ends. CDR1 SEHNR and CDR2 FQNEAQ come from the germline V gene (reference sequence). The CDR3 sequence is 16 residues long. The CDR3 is CASSSPKKGRGEKLFF. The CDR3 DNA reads TGTGCCAGCAGTTCCCCTAAGAAGGGGAGAGGCGAAAAACTGTTTTTT.

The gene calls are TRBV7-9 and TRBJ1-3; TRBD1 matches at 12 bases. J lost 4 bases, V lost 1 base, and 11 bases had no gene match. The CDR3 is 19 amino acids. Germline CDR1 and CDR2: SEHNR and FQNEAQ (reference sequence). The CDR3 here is CASSLVVARDRGHGNTIYF. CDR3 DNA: TGTGCCAGCAGCTTAGTAGTAGCTCGGGACAGGGGGCACGGAAACACCATATATTTT. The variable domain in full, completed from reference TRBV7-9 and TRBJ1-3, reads DTGVSQNPRHKITKRGQNVTFRCDPISEHNRLYWYRQTLGQGPEFLTYFQNEAQLEKSRLLSDRFSAERPKGSFSTLEIQRTEQGDSAMYLCASSLVVARDRGHGNTIYFGEGSWLTVV.

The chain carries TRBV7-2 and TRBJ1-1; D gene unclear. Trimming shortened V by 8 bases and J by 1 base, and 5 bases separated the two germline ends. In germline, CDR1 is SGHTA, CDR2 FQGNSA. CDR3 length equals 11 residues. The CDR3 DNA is TGTGCCAGCGGGAGGAACACTGAAGCTTTCTTT. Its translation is CASGRNTEAFF.

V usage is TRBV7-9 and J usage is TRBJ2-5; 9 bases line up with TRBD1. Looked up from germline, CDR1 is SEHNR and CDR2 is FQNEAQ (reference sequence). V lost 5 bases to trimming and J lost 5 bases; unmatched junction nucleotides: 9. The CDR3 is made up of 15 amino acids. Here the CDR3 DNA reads TGTGCCAGCAGCGAACAGGGGGCGGTAACGGAGACCCAGTACTTC. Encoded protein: CASSEQGAVTETQYF.

CDR3 residues: CASSLGDTDTQYF. The CDR3 nucleotides read TGTGCCAGCAGCCTGGGGGACACAGATACGCAGTATTTT. The chain recombines TRBV7-2 with TRBJ2-3; D tentatively reads TRBD1 or TRBD2 (5 bases each). The V end lost 5 bases, the J end lost 2 bases, and 8 bases lay between the germline ends. The CDR3 has 13 amino acids. Germline V gives CDR1 SGHTA, CDR2 FQGNSA.

Here the CDR3 reads CASSLIILIHEKDNEQFF. The DNA of the CDR3 is TGTGCCAGCAGCTTAATAATTTTGATACACGAGAAAGACAATGAGCAGTTCTTC. The V call is TRBV5-6, the J call TRBJ2-1; D unresolved. V was pared by 2 bases and J by 5 bases, with 23 bases between. The CDR3 sequence is 18 residues long. Germline CDR1 and CDR2: SGHDT and YYEEEE.

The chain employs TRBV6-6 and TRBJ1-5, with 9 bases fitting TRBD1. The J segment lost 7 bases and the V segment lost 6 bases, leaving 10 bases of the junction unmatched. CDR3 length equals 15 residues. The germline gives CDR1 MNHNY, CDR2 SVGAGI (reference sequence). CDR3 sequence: CASSAGTGPSQPQHF. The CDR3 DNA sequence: TGTGCCAGCAGCGCCGGGACAGGGCCTAGCCAGCCCCAGCATTTT.

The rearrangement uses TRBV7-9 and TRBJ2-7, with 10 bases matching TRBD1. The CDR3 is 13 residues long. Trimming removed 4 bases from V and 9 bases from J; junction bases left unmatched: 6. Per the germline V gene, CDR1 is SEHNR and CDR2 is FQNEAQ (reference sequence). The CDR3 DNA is TGTGCCAGCAGCTCAGAGGGACAGGGGATGCAGTACTTC. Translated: CASSSEGQGMQYF. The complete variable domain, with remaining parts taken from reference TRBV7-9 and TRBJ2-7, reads DTGVSQNPRHKITKRGQNVTFRCDPISEHNRLYWYRQTLGQGPEFLTYFQNEAQLEKSRLLSDRFSAERPKGSFSTLEIQRTEQGDSAMYLCASSSEGQGMQYFGPGTRLTVT.

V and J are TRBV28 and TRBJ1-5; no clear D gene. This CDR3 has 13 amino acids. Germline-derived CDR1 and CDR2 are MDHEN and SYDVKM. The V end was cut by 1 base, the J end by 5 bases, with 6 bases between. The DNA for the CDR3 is TGTGCCAGCAGTTTATTTGTAGATCAGCCCCAGCATTTT. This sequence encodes CASSLFVDQPQHF.

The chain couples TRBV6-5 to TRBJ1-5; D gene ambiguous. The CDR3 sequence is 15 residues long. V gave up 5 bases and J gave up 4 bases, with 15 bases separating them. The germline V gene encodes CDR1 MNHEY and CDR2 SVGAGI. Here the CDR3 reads CASSRTALQNQPQHF. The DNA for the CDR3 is TGTGCCAGCAGTCGGACGGCGTTACAAAATCAGCCCCAGCATTTT.

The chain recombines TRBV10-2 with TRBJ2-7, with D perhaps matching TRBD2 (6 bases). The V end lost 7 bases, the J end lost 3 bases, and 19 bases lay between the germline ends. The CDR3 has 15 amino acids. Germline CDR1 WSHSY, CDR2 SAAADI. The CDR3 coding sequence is TGCGCCAGCAAGAATGGGGGGTATAAGAACTACGAGCAGTACTTC. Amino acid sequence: CASKNGGYKNYEQYF.

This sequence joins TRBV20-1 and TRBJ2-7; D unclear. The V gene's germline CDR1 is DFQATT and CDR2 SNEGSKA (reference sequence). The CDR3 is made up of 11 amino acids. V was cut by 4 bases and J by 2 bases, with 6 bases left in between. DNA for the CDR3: TGCAGTGCTATAGTCACCTACGAGCAGTACTTC. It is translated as CSAIVTYEQYF.

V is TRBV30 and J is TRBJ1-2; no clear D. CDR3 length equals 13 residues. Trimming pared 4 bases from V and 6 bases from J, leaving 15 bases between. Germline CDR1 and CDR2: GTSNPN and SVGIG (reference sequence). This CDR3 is CAWIRPVRNGYTF. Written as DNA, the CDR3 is TGTGCCTGGATTCGGCCAGTTCGTAATGGCTACACCTTC.

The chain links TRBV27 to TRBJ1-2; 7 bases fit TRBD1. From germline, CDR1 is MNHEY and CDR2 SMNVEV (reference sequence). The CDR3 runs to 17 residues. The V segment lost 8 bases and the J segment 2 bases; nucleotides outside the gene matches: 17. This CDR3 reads CASSPYPQGRENYGYTF. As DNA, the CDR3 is TGTGCCAGCTCCCCTTATCCACAGGGGAGGGAGAACTATGGCTACACCTTC.

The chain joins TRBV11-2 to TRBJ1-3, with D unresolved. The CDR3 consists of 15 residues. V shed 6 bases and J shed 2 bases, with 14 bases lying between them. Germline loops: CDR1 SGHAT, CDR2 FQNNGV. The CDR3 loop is CASRFGMVAGNTIYF. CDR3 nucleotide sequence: TGTGCCAGCAGATTCGGCATGGTGGCTGGAAACACCATATATTTT.

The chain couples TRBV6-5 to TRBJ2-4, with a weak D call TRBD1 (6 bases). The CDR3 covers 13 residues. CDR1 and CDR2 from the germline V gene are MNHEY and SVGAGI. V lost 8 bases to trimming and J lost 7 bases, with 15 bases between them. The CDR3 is CASWGTGFNIQYF. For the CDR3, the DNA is TGTGCCAGCTGGGGTACAGGGTTTAACATTCAGTACTTC.

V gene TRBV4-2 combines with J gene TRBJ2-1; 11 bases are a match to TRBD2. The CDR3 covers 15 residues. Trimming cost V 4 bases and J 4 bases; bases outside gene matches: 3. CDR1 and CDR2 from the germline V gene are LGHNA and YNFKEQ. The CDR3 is CASSPGLAVYNEQFF. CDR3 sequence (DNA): TGTGCCAGCAGCCCGGGACTAGCGGTTTACAATGAGCAGTTCTTC.

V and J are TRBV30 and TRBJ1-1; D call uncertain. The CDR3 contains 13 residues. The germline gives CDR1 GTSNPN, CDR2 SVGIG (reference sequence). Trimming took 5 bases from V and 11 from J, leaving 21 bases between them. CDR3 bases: TGTGCCTGGGAGAAGTTGCCTCTGTCATTCGCTTTCTTT. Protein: CAWEKLPLSFAFF.

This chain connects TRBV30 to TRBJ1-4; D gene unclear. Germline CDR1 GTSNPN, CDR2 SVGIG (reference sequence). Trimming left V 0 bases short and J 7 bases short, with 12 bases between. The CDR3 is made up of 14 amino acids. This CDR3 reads CAWSVGLKGEKLFF. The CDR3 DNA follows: TGTGCCTGGAGTGTAGGGCTCAAGGGTGAAAAACTGTTTTTT.